What follows are 30 T cell receptor beta chains derived from one specimen sequenced in a study of beta chain features in type 1 diabetes. Every bit of the isolated RNA underwent reverse transcription, so sequencing read expressed TCRB transcripts. Libraries were prepared by immunoSEQ multiplex PCR; TCRdb keeps only in-frame clonotypes and omits some of them. The table includes some 410,000 clones, about 15% detected once. Specimen: naive CD4+ T cells from blood. These TCRs come from a man aged 25-40 years in good health.

This clone was detected only a few times. The chain couples TRBV29-1 to TRBJ1-5; tentatively, D is TRBD1 (6 bases). There are 13 residues in the CDR3. The germline V gene encodes CDR1 SQVTM and CDR2 ANQGSEA. The V gene lost 5 bases and the J gene lost 6 bases, with 14 bases spanning the gap. The CDR3 sequence is CSVTQGPSQPQHF. CDR3 nucleotide sequence: TGCAGCGTTACACAGGGACCAAGTCAGCCCCAGCATTTT.

V is TRBV14 and J is TRBJ2-1, with TRBD2 matching over 9 bases. V shed 4 bases and J 7 bases; nucleotides not matched to a gene: 11. Germline loops: CDR1 SGHDN, CDR2 FVKESK. This CDR3 spans 16 amino acids. Written as DNA, the CDR3 is TGTGCCAGCAGCCTCATAGCGGGAGTACTGGGGAATGAGCAGTTCTTC. It yields the protein CASSLIAGVLGNEQFF.

The V and J genes are TRBV7-2 and TRBJ1-5, with TRBD1 identical over 9 bases. CDR1 SGHTA and CDR2 FQGNSA come from the germline V gene. The CDR3 is 14 amino acids. Germline trimming cut 6 bases from V and 6 bases from J; bases unmatched to any gene: 6. CDR3 loop: CASRTQGAGQPQHF. The CDR3 region has the DNA TGTGCCAGCAGGACACAGGGGGCCGGTCAGCCCCAGCATTTT. Based on the CDR3 plus reference TRBV7-2 and TRBJ1-5, the full variable domain is GAGVSQSPSNKVTEKGKDVELRCDPISGHTALYWYRQSLGQGLEFLIYFQGNSAPDKSGLPSDRFSAERTGGSVSTLTIQRTQQEDSAVYLCASRTQGAGQPQHFGDGTRLSIL.

The CDR3 coding sequence is TGTGCCAGCTCACTCTCGACAGGGAACACCGGGGAGCTGTTTTTT. Its translation is CASSLSTGNTGELFF. The V gene is TRBV18, the J gene TRBJ2-2; D possibly corresponds to TRBD1 (6 bases). Germline CDR1 is KGHSH and CDR2 is LQKENI. The CDR3 is made up of 15 amino acids. V lost 4 bases, J lost 1 base, and 10 bases lay in between. Looking up the rest from reference TRBV18 and TRBJ2-2 gives the full variable domain: NAGVMQNPRHLVRRRGQEARLRCSPMKGHSHVYWYRQLPEEGLKFMVYLQKENIIDESGMPKERFSAEFPKEGPSILRIQQVVRGDSAAYFCASSLSTGNTGELFFGEGSRLTVL.

This clone turned up a few times. The chain uses TRBV5-6 and TRBJ1-1; 12 bases agree with TRBD1. V was clipped by 4 bases and J by 5 bases; unmatched bases: 12. This CDR3 spans 17 amino acids. The germline CDR1 and CDR2 sequences are SGHDT and YYEEEE. The CDR3 protein is CASSPGDRGREATEAFF. The CDR3 DNA is TGTGCCAGCAGCCCAGGGGACAGGGGGCGCGAGGCAACTGAAGCTTTCTTT.

This sequence joins TRBV7-2 and TRBJ1-3, with a possible D match to TRBD1 (5 bases). Between the trimmed V and J ends, which lost 1 base and 3 bases, there was a span of 10 bases. Germline V gene data show CDR1 as SGHTA and CDR2 as FQGNSA. This CDR3 contains 15 residues. CDR3 residues: CASSLVWTLGNTIYF. DNA of the CDR3: TGTGCCAGCAGCTTAGTATGGACACTTGGAAACACCATATATTTT.

The chain combines TRBV1 with TRBJ2-1; no check of the table's D call, TRBD2, against the DNA was made. TRBV1 is flagged as a pseudogene. The CDR3 has 18 residues. The CDR3 DNA reads as TGCACCAGCAGCCAAGATCACCAGCGGGAGGGCCCTTTCAATGAGCAGTTCTTC. Its translation is CTSSQDHQREGPFNEQFF.

The rearrangement uses TRBV18 and TRBJ2-1; 8 bases agree with TRBD2. V shed 2 bases and J 7 bases; nucleotides not matched to a gene: 4. Germline CDR1 reads KGHSH; CDR2 reads LQKENI. This CDR3 comprises 14 residues. CDR3 protein: CASSPTERGNEQFF. DNA for the CDR3: TGTGCCAGCTCACCAACGGAGCGGGGGAATGAGCAGTTCTTC.

The chain employs TRBV15 and TRBJ2-5; no reliable D call. Trimming pared 0 bases from V and 4 bases from J, leaving 6 bases between. Germline-derived CDR1 and CDR2 are LNHNV and YYDKDF (reference sequence). There are 13 residues in the CDR3. The CDR3 region has the DNA TGTGCCACCAGCAGAGATTGGGTAGAGACCCAGTACTTC. This codes for CATSRDWVETQYF.

The rearrangement uses TRBV30 and TRBJ2-7; perhaps TRBD1 as D (6 bases). The germline V gene encodes CDR1 GTSNPN and CDR2 SVGIG (reference sequence). The CDR3 is 16 amino acids. Trimming stripped 1 base from V and 0 bases from J, with 16 bases between. The CDR3 sequence is CAWSESYRDNSYEQYV. CDR3 bases: TGTGCCTGGAGTGAATCATACCGGGACAACTCCTACGAGCAGTACGTC.

This chain connects TRBV7-9 to TRBJ1-6; possibly TRBD1 for D (6 bases). This CDR3 comprises 15 residues. Germline values: CDR1 SEHNR, CDR2 FQNEAQ (reference sequence). V was shortened by 2 bases and J by 3 bases, with 8 bases between the two germline ends. This CDR3 is CASSLSGDYNSPLHF. In DNA form, the CDR3 reads TGTGCCAGCAGCTTATCAGGGGACTATAATTCACCCCTCCACTTT.

This clone was found a few times. This chain joins TRBV29-1 and TRBJ1-1, with TRBD1 identical over 7 bases. Trimming removed 6 bases from V and 0 bases from J; junction bases left unmatched: 13. The length of the CDR3 is 16 residues. CDR1 and CDR2 from the germline V gene are SQVTM and ANQGSEA. The chain's CDR3 is CSVTVAGGIVNTEAFF. CDR3 bases: TGCAGCGTCACAGTAGCAGGGGGGATAGTGAACACTGAAGCTTTCTTT.

CDR3 sequence: CASSPSGANVLTF. For the CDR3, the DNA is TGTGCCAGCAGCCCATCTGGGGCCAACGTCCTGACTTTC. The V call is TRBV14, the J call TRBJ2-6, with D uncertain. The V gene lost 4 bases and the J gene lost 1 base, with 2 bases spanning the gap. The V gene's germline CDR1 is SGHDN and CDR2 FVKESK. This CDR3 spans 13 amino acids.

The genes are TRBV4-3 and TRBJ2-1, with a possible D match to TRBD2 (6 bases). Germline CDR1 LGHNA, CDR2 YSLEER. The CDR3 length is 17 residues. V gave up 3 bases and J gave up 6 bases, with 21 bases separating them. This CDR3 is CASSQLRSQRVTNEQFF. The DNA of the CDR3 is TGCGCCAGCAGCCAGCTCCGGTCCCAGCGGGTGACCAATGAGCAGTTCTTC.

The V gene is TRBV7-2, the J gene TRBJ2-1; 11 bases map to TRBD2. This CDR3 spans 15 amino acids. CDR1 is SGHTA and CDR2 is FQGNSA in the germline V gene. The V and J ends lost 6 bases and 6 bases, in that order; junction bases with no gene match: 7. CDR3 sequence (DNA): TGTGCCAGCAGAAAACCGGGACTAGCGGTCAATGAGCAGTTCTTC. This translates into CASRKPGLAVNEQFF.

The chain carries TRBV2 and TRBJ2-3; the match to TRBD1 covers 9 bases. Per the germline V gene, CDR1 is SNHLY and CDR2 is FYNNEI. This CDR3 is built from 14 residues. The ends lost 5 bases at V and 3 bases at J; junction bases unmatched: 3. CDR3 amino acids: CASSLDRGTDTQYF. The CDR3 nucleotides are TGTGCCAGCAGTCTGGACAGGGGAACAGATACGCAGTATTTT.

This clone was detected a few times. The V gene is TRBV5-4, the J gene TRBJ2-3, with TRBD2 matching over 10 bases. Germline V gene data show CDR1 as SGHNT and CDR2 as YYREEE (reference sequence). V shed 2 bases, J shed 1 base, and the junction held 7 bases outside the gene matches. The CDR3 has 17 amino acids. CDR3 sequence reads: CASSFPAGGLGTDTQYF. CDR3 sequence (DNA): TGTGCCAGCAGCTTCCCAGCGGGGGGGCTTGGCACAGATACGCAGTATTTT.

Details on this clone: The junction shows a germline mismatch at one end, possibly a read error. The chain is built from TRBV15 and TRBJ1-1; D unresolved. This CDR3 comprises 14 residues. CDR1 and CDR2 (germline): LNHNV, YYDKDF (reference sequence). The CDR3 DNA is TGTGCCACCAGCCGAGACTTGGGGAACACTGAAGCTTTCTTT. This codes for CATSRDLGNTEAFF.

This clone has only a few counts. The rearrangement joins TRBV6-5 to TRBJ1-5; D gene ambiguous. The CDR3 has 12 amino acids. Germline CDR1 and CDR2: MNHEY and SVGAGI. Trimming removed 8 bases at V and 7 bases at J, with 12 bases between. The CDR3 nucleotides are TGTGCCAGCGGGGTGGTCCAGCAGCCCCAGCATTTT. It is translated as CASGVVQQPQHF.

Only a few counts were recorded for this clone. The V and J genes are TRBV7-2 and TRBJ2-1, with 7 bases matching TRBD1. Germline CDR1 reads SGHTA; CDR2 reads FQGNSA. V shed 5 bases, J shed 6 bases, and the junction held 4 bases outside the gene matches. The CDR3 length is 13 residues. The CDR3 loop is CASSTRQGNEQFF. DNA of the CDR3: TGTGCCAGCAGCACAAGACAGGGCAATGAGCAGTTCTTC.

This chain uses TRBV7-9 with TRBJ2-1; D is undetermined. The germline V and J ends were trimmed by 2 bases and 0 bases, with 11 bases remaining between them. CDR1 SEHNR and CDR2 FQNEAQ come from the germline V gene (reference sequence). The CDR3 sequence is 16 residues long. DNA for the CDR3: TGTGCCAGCAGCTTATTGGCAGAGAGCTCCTACAATGAGCAGTTCTTC. Its protein product is CASSLLAESSYNEQFF. Complete variable domain (other parts from reference TRBV7-9 and TRBJ2-1): DTGVSQNPRHKITKRGQNVTFRCDPISEHNRLYWYRQTLGQGPEFLTYFQNEAQLEKSRLLSDRFSAERPKGSFSTLEIQRTEQGDSAMYLCASSLLAESSYNEQFFGPGTRLTVL.

The chain uses TRBV6-6 and TRBJ2-3; D is possibly TRBD1 (5 bases). The germline V and J ends were trimmed by 5 bases and 0 bases, with 15 bases remaining between them. Germline loops: CDR1 MNHNY, CDR2 SVGAGI (reference sequence). The CDR3 is made up of 16 amino acids. The CDR3 nucleotides are TGTGCCAGCAGTACAGGATTAGAACCTAGCACAGATACGCAGTATTTT. This codes for CASSTGLEPSTDTQYF.

This rearrangement joins TRBV6-5 to TRBJ2-7, with 7 bases that match TRBD2. V was clipped by 9 bases and J by 7 bases; unmatched bases: 12. The CDR3 has 13 residues. From germline, CDR1 is MNHEY and CDR2 SVGAGI. The DNA of the CDR3 is TGTGCCAGTAGAGAAGGACTAGGTCGTGAGCAGTACGTC. Translated, it gives CASREGLGREQYV.

This chain links TRBV7-7 with TRBJ2-1; tentatively, D is TRBD2 (6 bases). V lost 1 base, J lost 6 bases, and 10 bases lay in between. Germline-derived CDR1 and CDR2 are SSHAT and FNYEAQ (reference sequence). This CDR3 is 14 amino acids long. The CDR3 loop reads CASSLGEVSNEQFF. The CDR3 DNA follows: TGTGCCAGCAGCTTAGGGGAGGTGAGCAATGAGCAGTTCTTC.

In this sample, this clone turned up a few times. The chain carries TRBV7-8 and TRBJ2-1, with 9 nucleotides matching TRBD1. Germline V gives CDR1 SGHVS, CDR2 FQNEAQ. V dropped 5 bases and J dropped 7; count of bases not matched to a gene: 18. The CDR3 contains 18 residues. CDR3 sequence (DNA): TGTGCCAGCAGCGCAGAGAGATTCCGGGACAGGGTTGCTAATGAGCAGTTCTTC. Its translation: CASSAERFRDRVANEQFF.

This clone was observed a handful of times. This chain uses TRBV20-1 with TRBJ2-1; D is uncertain. The CDR3 contains 11 residues. The V gene lost 6 bases and the J gene lost 5 bases, with 8 bases spanning the gap. Germline loops: CDR1 DFQATT, CDR2 SNEGSKA (reference sequence). CDR3 in amino acids: CSAILHNEQFF. CDR3 coding DNA: TGCAGTGCCATCCTCCACAATGAGCAGTTCTTC.

The chain is built from TRBV7-2 and TRBJ2-5, with D possibly TRBD2 on 6 matching bases. V lost 1 base and J 5 bases, leaving 11 bases between the germline ends. CDR3 length: 14 amino acids. Germline values: CDR1 SGHTA, CDR2 FQGNSA. The CDR3 here is CASSLDRGRETQYF. For the CDR3, the DNA is TGTGCCAGCAGCTTAGATCGGGGGAGGGAGACCCAGTACTTC.

This clone was observed a few times. V is TRBV4-3 and J is TRBJ1-2; TRBD1 matches at 7 bases. The CDR3 covers 15 residues. CDR1 and CDR2 from the germline V gene are LGHNA and YSLEER. Unmatched junction bases numbered 6, after V lost 1 base and J lost 4 bases. CDR3 DNA sequence: TGCGCCAGCAGCCAAGGAAGGGGGCGAGGCTATGGCTACACCTTC. Translated, it gives CASSQGRGRGYGYTF.

This rearrangement joins TRBV9 to TRBJ2-3; possible D gene TRBD2, 5 bases. The CDR3 contains 16 residues. V lost 4 bases and J lost 2, with 17 bases in between. CDR1 is SGDLS, CDR2 YYNGEE, per germline. CDR3 coding DNA: TGTGCCAGCAGCTTCACACGGGGTTCTACCACAGATACGCAGTATTTT. It yields the protein CASSFTRGSTTDTQYF.

This sequence joins TRBV9 and TRBJ1-2, with TRBD1 matching over 7 bases. The CDR3 covers 15 residues. Germline V CDR1 and CDR2: SGDLS, YYNGEE. J gave up 4 bases and V 5 bases, and 11 bases lay outside the gene matches. The CDR3 protein is CASSRENRGSYGYTF. The CDR3 bases are TGTGCCAGCAGTCGTGAAAACAGGGGCTCCTATGGCTACACCTTC.